This T cell receptor (beta chain) derives from a study of technical replicates of blood from several donors. This clone appeared once. TCRdb keeps only in-frame clones here, not all; method: immunoSEQ multiplex PCR. The sample shows 75,000 to 95,000 clones, about 88% of them seen only once. V dropped 0 bases and J dropped 4 bases, with 18 bases sitting between them. The CDR3 spans 17 residues. The V gene's germline CDR1 is ENHRY and CDR2 SYGVKD. This chain joins TRBV10-3 and TRBJ1-2, with D perhaps TRBD1 (5 bases). Sample: T cells isolated from PBMCs. This TCR was sampled from a human donor in good health. Here the CDR3 reads CAISESLSGTSVYGYTF. The CDR3 region has the DNA TGTGCCATCAGTGAGTCACTCTCCGGGACTTCCGTCTATGGCTACACCTTC.